What follows are 24 T cell receptor beta chains derived from one specimen sequenced in a study of blood T cells in healthy people across ages. It was with a sample-barcoded 5' primer and a J-beta primer mix that a second PCR of about 6 to 12 cycles was run. TCRdb reprocessed the 5' RACE reads via MiXCR and lists one record per CDR3 protein. The top ten hold more than 25% of the sample, which has 790,000 or so distinct CDR3 sequences, 56% seen once. The source material was blood. Source of these receptors: a man between 35 and 55 years old in good health.

This sequence joins TRBV11-2 and TRBJ2-1, with TRBD2 as a possible D gene (5 bases). Germline values: CDR1 SGHAT, CDR2 FQNNGV. V was clipped by 2 bases and J by 10 bases, with 18 bases between them. The CDR3 is made up of 15 amino acids. CDR3 in amino acids: CASSLKARSEGEQFF. The CDR3 bases are TGTGCCAGCAGCTTAAAAGCCCGATCCGAGGGAGAGCAGTTCTTC.

This clonotype was recorded a few times. The chain employs TRBV12-3 or TRBV12-4 and TRBJ2-5; no reliable D call. CDR3 size: 14 residues. V lost 4 bases to trimming and J lost 5 bases, with 14 bases between them. CDR3 sequence: CASSWAAKGETQYF. The CDR3 nucleotides are TGTGCCAGCAGTTGGGCCGCTAAAGGGGAGACCCAGTACTTC.

This clonotype was found once. This may come from a read error, since a much larger clone is one base off. The rearrangement joins TRBV7-3 to TRBJ2-1, with D perhaps matching TRBD1 (6 bases). Per germline, CDR1 SGHTA and CDR2 FQGTGA. The CDR3 totals 14 residues. V gave up 3 bases and J gave up 13 bases, with 19 bases separating them. In nucleotides, the CDR3 is TGTGCCAGCAGCTTGTTTGGGACACAAGAGACCCAGTTCTTC. This encodes CASSLFGTQETQFF.

This clonotype turned up a few times. This sequence joins TRBV5-1 and TRBJ2-5, with 13 bases matching TRBD2. Trimming cost V 3 bases and J 5 bases; bases outside gene matches: 4. Germline V gene sequence: CDR1 SGHRS, CDR2 YFSETQ. The CDR3 covers 15 residues. The CDR3 coding sequence is TGCGCCAGCAGCTGGACTAGCGGGAGCGGGGAGACCCAGTACTTC. Its translation is CASSWTSGSGETQYF.

The chain combines TRBV7-6 with TRBJ2-7; 7 positions agree with TRBD2. Germline CDR1 is SGHVS and CDR2 is FNYEAQ. With V trimmed by 5 bases and J by 6 bases, 7 bases remained unmatched. CDR3 length equals 13 residues. The DNA for the CDR3 is TGTGCCAGCAGCCCCGCAATAGCGGGCGAGCAGTACTTC. Amino acid sequence: CASSPAIAGEQYF.

This sequence joins TRBV7-9 and TRBJ1-4; 7 bases agree with TRBD1. Unmatched junction bases numbered 9, after V lost 5 bases and J lost 6 bases. Germline V gene sequence: CDR1 SEHNR, CDR2 FQNEAQ (reference sequence). This CDR3 region has 15 residues. The CDR3, as DNA: TGTGCCAGCAGCGTCTCCAGGACAGGATATGAAAAACTGTTTTTT. Its translation is CASSVSRTGYEKLFF.

This clonotype was seen a single time. The chain recombines TRBV24-1 with TRBJ2-6; D remains ambiguous. The CDR3 is 15 amino acids. Trimming cost V 0 bases and J 3 bases, with 5 bases left between them. Per germline, CDR1 KGHDR and CDR2 SFDVKD. For the CDR3, the DNA is TGTGCCACCAGTGATTTGCTGGATGGGGCCAACGTCCTGACTTTC. It specifies CATSDLLDGANVLTF.

This clonotype was seen just once. The chain has TRBV7-8 and TRBJ2-5; D perhaps matches TRBD1 (5 bases). The length of the CDR3 is 14 residues. Trimming shortened V by 2 bases and J by 2 bases, and 9 bases separated the two germline ends. CDR1 is SGHVS, CDR2 FQNEAQ, per germline. Written as DNA, the CDR3 is TGTGCCAGCAGCTTAACAGACAGACAAGAGACCCAGTACTTC. Its protein is CASSLTDRQETQYF.

Here the CDR3 DNA reads TGTGCCAGCAGGCAGGGAGCGGACACCATATATTTT. Translating it yields CASRQGADTIYF. The genes are TRBV2 and TRBJ1-3; the D gene is possibly TRBD1 (5 bases). The V gene lost 6 bases and the J gene lost 8 bases, with 11 bases spanning the gap. The CDR3 contains 12 residues. Germline assignment: CDR1 SNHLY and CDR2 FYNNEI.

This clonotype appeared once. This chain uses TRBV20-1 with TRBJ2-1, with 10 bases matching TRBD2. V lost 6 bases, J lost 6 bases, and 5 bases stayed unmatched. In germline, CDR1 is DFQATT, CDR2 SNEGSKA (reference sequence). The CDR3 is made up of 13 amino acids. CDR3 loop: CSAQSGGANEQFF. In DNA, the CDR3 is TGCAGTGCCCAAAGCGGGGGGGCCAATGAGCAGTTCTTC.

This rearrangement joins TRBV20-1 to TRBJ2-3; the D gene is possibly TRBD1 (6 bases). The germline V and J ends were trimmed by 6 bases and 1 base, with 14 bases remaining between them. The CDR3 is 14 amino acids. Germline CDR1 DFQATT, CDR2 SNEGSKA (reference sequence). The DNA for the CDR3 is TGCAGTGCCCGAGGGACACTTCGCACAGATACGCAGTATTTT. Translation: CSARGTLRTDTQYF.

This chain connects TRBV6-1 to TRBJ2-5, with 12 bases fitting TRBD2. CDR3 size: 16 residues. With 6 bases clipped from V and 3 bases from J, the junction kept 8 bases outside the gene matches. The germline CDR1 and CDR2 sequences are MNHNS and SASEGT. In DNA, the CDR3 is TGTGCCAGCAGGCGGGGAGCTAGCGGGGGGGAAGAGACCCAGTACTTC. It yields the protein CASRRGASGGEETQYF.

This clonotype was observed a handful of times. The chain combines TRBV4-1 with TRBJ1-4, with D uncertain. V lost 1 base, J lost 5 bases, and 17 bases lay in between. Germline values: CDR1 MGHRA, CDR2 YSYEKL. The CDR3 has 17 amino acids. The CDR3 sequence is CASSQVGLGLTNEKLFF. CDR3 DNA sequence: TGCGCCAGCAGCCAAGTGGGTCTCGGCCTTACAAATGAAAAACTGTTTTTT.

The rearrangement joins TRBV7-2 to TRBJ2-1; 7 bases agree with TRBD2. The J segment lost 4 bases and the V segment lost 5 bases, leaving 2 bases of the junction unmatched. This CDR3 has 13 amino acids. Germline lookup yields CDR1 SGHTA and CDR2 FQGNSA. The CDR3: CASSRGEYNEQFF. Written as DNA, the CDR3 is TGTGCCAGCAGCCGGGGGGAGTACAATGAGCAGTTCTTC.

Only a few counts were recorded for this clonotype. The gene calls are TRBV5-1 and TRBJ2-5, with a tentative D call TRBD1 (6 bases). From germline, CDR1 is SGHRS and CDR2 YFSETQ. The CDR3 sequence is 16 residues long. V lost 1 base to trimming and J lost 5 bases, with 18 bases between them. CDR3 protein: CASSLRPTGTGETQYF. The CDR3 nucleotides read TGCGCCAGCAGCTTGAGGCCGACAGGAACTGGCGAGACCCAGTACTTC.

This CDR3 is CASSTDGGAIQYF. The CDR3 DNA follows: TGTGCCAGCAGCACGGACGGAGGGGCTATTCAGTACTTC. V gene TRBV9 combines with J gene TRBJ2-4; D is perhaps TRBD2 (6 bases). V was cut by 4 bases and J by 10 bases, with 15 bases left in between. The CDR3 sequence is 13 residues long. Germline V lookup: CDR1 SGDLS, CDR2 YYNGEE.

V usage is TRBV2 and J usage is TRBJ1-5; TRBD1 aligns across 9 bases. Germline V CDR1 and CDR2: SNHLY, FYNNEI. The V gene end was trimmed by 9 bases and the J gene end by 8 bases; junction bases not matched to a gene: 5. The CDR3 is 12 amino acids. CDR3 region: CASTTGGKPQHF. The CDR3 bases are TGTGCCAGTACAACAGGGGGCAAGCCCCAGCATTTT.

The V call is TRBV20-1, the J call TRBJ1-5; no definite D call. The V end was cut by 6 bases, the J end by 2 bases, with 8 bases between. The CDR3 is made up of 12 amino acids. The germline V gene has CDR1 DFQATT and CDR2 SNEGSKA (reference sequence). The CDR3 nucleotides read TGCAGTGCCGAACCGGGCAATCAGCCCCAGCATTTT. It encodes CSAEPGNQPQHF.

The chain couples TRBV20-1 to TRBJ2-5, with a possible D match to TRBD2 (5 bases). Gene TRBJ2-7 matches the end of the DNA better, so the J call may be wrong. The length of the CDR3 is 16 residues. Looked up from germline, CDR1 is DFQATT and CDR2 is SNEGSKA (reference sequence). The CDR3 loop reads CSARDEGRPQPYEQYF. CDR3 DNA: TGCAGTGCTAGAGATGAGGGAAGACCTCAGCCTTACGAGCAGTACTTC.

The genes are TRBV4-2 and TRBJ1-1; TRBD1 aligns across 9 bases. Germline V gives CDR1 LGHNA, CDR2 YNFKEQ. The trim removed 2 bases at V and 0 bases at J, leaving 10 bases unmatched. CDR3 length: 18 residues. The CDR3 nucleotides read TGTGCCAGCAGCCAAATCCCGGGACAGGGAGGGATGAACACTGAAGCTTTCTTT. Translating it yields CASSQIPGQGGMNTEAFF.

This rearrangement joins TRBV20-1 to TRBJ2-5, with D perhaps being TRBD1 or TRBD2 (5 bases each). CDR1 DFQATT and CDR2 SNEGSKA come from the germline V gene (reference sequence). Between the trimmed V and J ends, which lost 5 bases and 2 bases, there was a span of 9 bases. The CDR3 extends over 12 amino acids. As DNA, the CDR3 is TGCAGTGCTGAGGGGCTACAAGAGACCCAGTACTTC. Translation gives CSAEGLQETQYF.

The rearrangement uses TRBV7-3 and TRBJ2-3, with D perhaps TRBD2 (5 bases). Trimming pared 4 bases from V and 1 base from J, leaving 18 bases between. The germline V gene encodes CDR1 SGHTA and CDR2 FQGTGA. The CDR3 runs to 17 residues. The CDR3: CASSSQIVGVGTDTQYF. CDR3 DNA sequence: TGTGCCAGCAGCTCCCAGATAGTGGGAGTGGGCACAGATACGCAGTATTTT.

This clonotype is a singleton in its sample. The rearrangement joins TRBV7-2 to TRBJ2-1, with 8 bases fitting TRBD2. V lost 2 bases to trimming and J lost 5 bases; unmatched junction nucleotides: 5. The germline V gene encodes CDR1 SGHTA and CDR2 FQGNSA. The CDR3 is 15 amino acids. CDR3 residues: CASSLSSGNHNEQFF. The CDR3 region has the DNA TGTGCCAGCAGCTTAAGTAGCGGGAACCACAATGAGCAGTTCTTC.

About this clonotype itself: At one of its ends the junction is not consistent with the germline gene, which may arise from a read error. The chain has TRBV11-3 and TRBJ1-1; no reliable D call. The CDR3 totals 17 residues. Germline assignment: CDR1 SGHNT and CDR2 YENEEA. The CDR3 protein is CANSLGTWIGGNTEAFF. The CDR3 coding sequence is TGTGCCAACAGCTTAGGAACCTGGATTGGAGGGAACACTGAAGCTTTCTTT.